This TCR beta chain appears in the sequencing data of a study of blood T cell repertoires in COVID-19 (dated by TCRdb to the early 2020s). Regarding the research as a whole: Samples covering the acute and convalescent phases of COVID-19 were provided by collaborators in the United States, Italy and Spain. The dataset comprised deeply sampled blood TCRbeta repertoires from subjects exposed to, actively infected with, or recovered from COVID-19. Where HLA class I and class II types were available, the types were taken from metadata supplied by the sample provider, not from assay-based typing. Samples were obtained from the ongoing ImmuneRACE study (first 160 participants) and from approximately 1,200 subjects provided by 6 global collaborators. Nearly every sample came with metadata listing a de-identified subject ID, COVID-19 status, age in years and sex. The material from the prospective study consisted of cDNA or gDNA derived from T cells, B-cell-depleted T cells, or PBMCs. A freely available public database, intended as a resource for researchers studying the immune response to SARS-CoV-2, is where the repertoires were released.

The CDR3 numbers 17 residues from cysteine through phenylalanine. Only the CDR3 DNA is retained, 51 bases long and in frame from the first base. Taken from the germline V gene (reference sequence), the CDR1 and CDR2 loops are SGHKS and YYEKEE. Trimmed from V: 0 bases; trimmed from J: 2 bases; junction bases lacking a gene match: 5. The immunoSEQ Assay, a bias-controlled multiplex PCR, was used to amplify TCRbeta CDR3 regions from genomic DNA. The authors processed their data as follows. The number of nucleated cells in each sample was estimated by amplification of reference gene primers within the assay. Sequence reads were collapsed and filtered to measure the absolute abundance of every unique TCRbeta CDR3 rearrangement. Productive Simpson clonality was computed per sample as the square root of Simpson's diversity index over productive rearrangements. Here the immuneACCESS table is served through TCRdb, limited to in-frame sequences with V and J called. Missing clones are a known gap in these copies; in checked studies unresolved V genes cover under half, and the rest lacks a known reason. V and J calls and clone size come straight from that table; D and trimming were deduced from the DNA. This sample holds about 60,000 clones; around 88% were observed only once. The ten largest clones take up approximately 4.3% of the sample.

What the research found in general, with its limitations: How much clinical and demographic metadata was included differed by source and by participant, and the metadata was provided uncurated.

Collaborating institutions collected whole blood in K2EDTA tubes following their own protocols. For TCRbeta analysis, collaborator samples were shipped as frozen whole blood, as isolated PBMCs, or as DNA extracted from either sample type. This clone appeared a few times. The clone's antigen remains unknown. No base quality information exists; no much larger clone differs at one position. The sequence is built from TRBV5-5 and TRBJ2-1; 10 junctional bases match TRBD2. The sequence was collected from a man aged 60-69 years with acute or convalescent COVID-19. Sample: peripheral blood. CDR3 region: CASSLVEAGGPYNEQFF. The base sequence is TGTGCCAGCAGCTTGGTTGAAGCGGGGGGGCCCTACAATGAGCAGTTCTTC.